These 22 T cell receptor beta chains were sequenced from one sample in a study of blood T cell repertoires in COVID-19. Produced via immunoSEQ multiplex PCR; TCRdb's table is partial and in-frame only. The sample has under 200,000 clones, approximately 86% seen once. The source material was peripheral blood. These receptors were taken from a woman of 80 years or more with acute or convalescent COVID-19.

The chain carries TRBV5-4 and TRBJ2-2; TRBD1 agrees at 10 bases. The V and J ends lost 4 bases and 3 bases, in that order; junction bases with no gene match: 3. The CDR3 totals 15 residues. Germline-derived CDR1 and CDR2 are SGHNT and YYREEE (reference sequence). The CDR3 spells CASSTGQGYTGELFF. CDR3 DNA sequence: TGTGCCAGCAGCACGGGACAGGGGTACACCGGGGAGCTGTTTTTT.

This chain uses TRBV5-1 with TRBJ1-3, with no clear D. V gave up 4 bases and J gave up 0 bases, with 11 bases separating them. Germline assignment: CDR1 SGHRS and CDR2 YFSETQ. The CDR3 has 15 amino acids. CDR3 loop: CASSLSGSSGNTIYF. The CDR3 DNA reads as TGCGCCAGCAGCCTCTCTGGGAGCTCTGGAAACACCATATATTTT. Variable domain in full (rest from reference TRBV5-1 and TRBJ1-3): KAGVTQTPRYLIKTRGQQVTLSCSPISGHRSVSWYQQTPGQGLQFLFEYFSETQRNKGNFPGRFSGRQFSNSRSEMNVSTLELGDSALYLCASSLSGSSGNTIYFGEGSWLTVV.

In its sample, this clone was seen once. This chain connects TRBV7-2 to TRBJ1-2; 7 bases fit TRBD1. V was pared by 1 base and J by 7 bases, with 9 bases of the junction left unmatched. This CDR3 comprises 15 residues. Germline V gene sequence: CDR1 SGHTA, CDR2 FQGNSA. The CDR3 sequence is CASSLGGTAIGGYTF. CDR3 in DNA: TGTGCCAGCAGCTTAGGGGGGACAGCGATAGGTGGCTACACCTTC.

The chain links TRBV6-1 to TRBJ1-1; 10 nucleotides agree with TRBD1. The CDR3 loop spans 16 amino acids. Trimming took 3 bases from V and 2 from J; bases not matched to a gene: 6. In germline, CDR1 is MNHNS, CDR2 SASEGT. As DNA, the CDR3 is TGTGCCAGCAGTGACCCGGGACAGGGGCCCAACACTGAAGCTTTCTTT. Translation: CASSDPGQGPNTEAFF.

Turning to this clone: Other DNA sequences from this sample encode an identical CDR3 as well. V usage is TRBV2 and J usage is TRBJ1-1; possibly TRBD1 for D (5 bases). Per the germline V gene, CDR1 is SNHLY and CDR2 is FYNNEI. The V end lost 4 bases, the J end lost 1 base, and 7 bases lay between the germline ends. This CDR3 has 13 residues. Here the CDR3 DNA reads TGTGCCAGCAGTGTGGGGGGGAACACTGAAGCTTTCTTT. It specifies CASSVGGNTEAFF.

The CDR3 is CSVGAGGATEAFF. CDR3 sequence (DNA): TGCAGCGTCGGGGCAGGGGGCGCGACTGAAGCTTTCTTT. The V and J genes are TRBV29-1 and TRBJ1-1; TRBD1 matches at 8 bases. CDR3 size: 13 residues. Germline CDR1 reads SQVTM; CDR2 reads ANQGSEA. The V segment lost 6 bases and the J segment 5 bases; nucleotides outside the gene matches: 8.

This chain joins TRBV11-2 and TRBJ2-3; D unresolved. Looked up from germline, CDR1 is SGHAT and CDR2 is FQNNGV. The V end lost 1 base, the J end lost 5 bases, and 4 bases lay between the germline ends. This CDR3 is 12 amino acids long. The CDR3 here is CASSLGRDTQYF. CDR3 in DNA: TGTGCCAGCAGCTTAGGTAGAGATACGCAGTATTTT.

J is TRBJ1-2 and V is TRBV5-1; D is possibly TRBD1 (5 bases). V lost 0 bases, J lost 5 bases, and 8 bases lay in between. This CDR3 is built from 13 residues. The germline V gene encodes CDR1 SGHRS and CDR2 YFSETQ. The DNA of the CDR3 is TGCGCCAGCAGCTTGGAGGGGCAGTATGGCTACACCTTC. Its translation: CASSLEGQYGYTF.

The CDR3 loop reads CASSLGANNYGYTF. The CDR3 DNA follows: TGTGCCAGCAGCTTAGGGGCCAATAACTATGGCTACACCTTC. The gene calls are TRBV7-2 and TRBJ1-2; D call uncertain. Trimming removed 1 base at V and 1 base at J, with 7 bases between. The CDR3 runs 14 residues. The germline V gene has CDR1 SGHTA and CDR2 FQGNSA.

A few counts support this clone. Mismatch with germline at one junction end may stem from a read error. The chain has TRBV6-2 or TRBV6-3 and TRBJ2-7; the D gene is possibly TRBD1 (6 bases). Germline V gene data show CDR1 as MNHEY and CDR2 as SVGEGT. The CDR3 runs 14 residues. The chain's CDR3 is CASSYGTYSYEQYF. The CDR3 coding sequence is TGTGCCAGTAGTTACGGGACATACTCCTACGAGCAGTACTTC.

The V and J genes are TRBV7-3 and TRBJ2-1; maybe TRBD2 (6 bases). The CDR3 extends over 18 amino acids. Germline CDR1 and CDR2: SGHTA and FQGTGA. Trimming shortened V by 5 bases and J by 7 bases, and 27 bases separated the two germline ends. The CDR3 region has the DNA TGTGCCAGCAGCCACACCCCCCCGGGAGCGGTAGGGCCTAATGAGCAGTTCTTC. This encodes CASSHTPPGAVGPNEQFF.

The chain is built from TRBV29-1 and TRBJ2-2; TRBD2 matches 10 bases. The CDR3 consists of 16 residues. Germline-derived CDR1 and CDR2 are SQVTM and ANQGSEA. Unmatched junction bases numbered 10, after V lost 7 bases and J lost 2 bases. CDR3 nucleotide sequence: TGCAGCGCCTCGGGGCTAGCGGGGGTAAACACCGGGGAGCTGTTTTTT. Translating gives CSASGLAGVNTGELFF.

The CDR3 spells CASSLTSGRTDTQYF. The CDR3, as DNA: TGTGCCAGCAGCCTTACTAGCGGCCGCACAGATACGCAGTATTTT. The V call is TRBV7-3, the J call TRBJ2-3; 8 bases map to TRBD2. CDR3 length: 15 amino acids. Trimming cost V 5 bases and J 1 base; bases outside gene matches: 5. Per the germline V gene, CDR1 is SGHTA and CDR2 is FQGTGA.

CDR3 nucleotides: TGTGCCAGCAGCTTGGTTGGTGGCAGGTCGAACTATGGCTACACCTTC. This encodes CASSLVGGRSNYGYTF. The gene calls are TRBV5-8 and TRBJ1-2, with no clear D. This CDR3 contains 16 residues. Trimming stripped 0 bases from V and 2 bases from J, with 14 bases between. CDR1 is SGHTS and CDR2 is YDEGEE in the germline V gene.

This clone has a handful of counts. CDR3: CASSQTRQGPDTQYF. CDR3 coding DNA: TGTGCCAGTAGTCAAACGAGACAGGGGCCAGATACGCAGTATTTT. The V gene is TRBV19, the J gene TRBJ2-3; 8 nucleotides match TRBD1. Trimming removed 5 bases from V and 4 bases from J; junction bases left unmatched: 8. The CDR3 spans 15 residues. Germline assignment: CDR1 LNHDA and CDR2 SQIVND (reference sequence).

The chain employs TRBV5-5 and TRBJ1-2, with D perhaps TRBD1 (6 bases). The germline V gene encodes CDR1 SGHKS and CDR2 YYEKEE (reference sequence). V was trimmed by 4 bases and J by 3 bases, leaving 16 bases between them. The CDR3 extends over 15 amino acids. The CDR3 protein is CASSPTGTMDYGYTF. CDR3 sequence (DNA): TGTGCCAGCAGCCCTACAGGGACCATGGACTATGGCTACACCTTC. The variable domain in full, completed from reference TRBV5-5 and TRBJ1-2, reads DAGVTQSPTHLIKTRGQQVTLRCSPISGHKSVSWYQQVLGQGPQFIFQYYEKEERGRGNFPDRFSARQFPNYSSELNVNALLLGDSALYLCASSPTGTMDYGYTFGSGTRLTVV.

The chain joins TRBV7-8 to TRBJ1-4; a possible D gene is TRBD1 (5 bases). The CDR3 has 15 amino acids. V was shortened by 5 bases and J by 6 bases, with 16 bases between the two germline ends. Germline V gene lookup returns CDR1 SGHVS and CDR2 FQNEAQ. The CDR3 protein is CASSPWGQTHEKLFF. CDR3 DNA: TGTGCCAGCAGCCCTTGGGGCCAGACCCATGAAAAACTGTTTTTT.

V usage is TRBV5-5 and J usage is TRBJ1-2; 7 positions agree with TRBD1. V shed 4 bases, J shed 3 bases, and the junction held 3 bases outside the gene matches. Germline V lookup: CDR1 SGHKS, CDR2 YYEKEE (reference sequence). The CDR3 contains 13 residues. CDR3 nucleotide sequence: TGTGCCAGCAGCCTCGGGACAGACTATGGCTACACCTTC. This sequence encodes CASSLGTDYGYTF.

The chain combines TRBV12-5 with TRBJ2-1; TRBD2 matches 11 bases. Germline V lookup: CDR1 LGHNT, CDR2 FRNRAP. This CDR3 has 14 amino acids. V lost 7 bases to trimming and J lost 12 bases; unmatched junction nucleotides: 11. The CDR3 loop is CASAATSGSIVQFF. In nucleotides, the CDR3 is TGTGCTAGTGCCGCAACTAGCGGGAGTATCGTGCAGTTCTTC.

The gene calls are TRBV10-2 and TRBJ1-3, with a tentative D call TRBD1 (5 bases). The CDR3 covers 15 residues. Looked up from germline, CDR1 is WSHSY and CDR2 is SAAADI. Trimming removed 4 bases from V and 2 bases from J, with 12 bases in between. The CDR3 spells CASSGAGWPGNTIYF. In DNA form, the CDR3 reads TGCGCCAGCAGTGGGGCAGGGTGGCCTGGAAACACCATATATTTT.

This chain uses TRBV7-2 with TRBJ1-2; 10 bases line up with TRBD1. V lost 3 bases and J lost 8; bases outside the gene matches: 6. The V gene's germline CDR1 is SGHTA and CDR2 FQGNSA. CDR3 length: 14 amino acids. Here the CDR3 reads CASSFPTGGGGYTF. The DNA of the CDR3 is TGTGCCAGCAGCTTCCCGACAGGGGGCGGCGGCTACACCTTC.

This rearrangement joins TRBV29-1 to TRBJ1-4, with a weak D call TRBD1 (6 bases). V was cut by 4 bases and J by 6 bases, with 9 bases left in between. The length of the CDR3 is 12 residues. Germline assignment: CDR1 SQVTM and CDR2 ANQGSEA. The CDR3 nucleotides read TGCAGCGTTGCTGGGGGCGATGAAAAACTGTTTTTT. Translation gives CSVAGGDEKLFF.